One sample yielded the 17 T cell receptor beta chains listed below, sequenced in a study of T-cell memory formation after mild COVID-19. TCRdb re-called the 5' RACE reads with MiXCR, one entry per CDR3 protein. The sample contains about 270,000 distinct CDR3 sequences, 16% of which appear only once. The sequencing sample was made of PBMCs or a T cell subset sorted from them (not recorded which). The source is a man aged 18 to 30 who had mild COVID-19 (a few samples of this study predate the infection). Cell type and time point are not known.

This clonotype was counted between two and nine times. The V gene is TRBV4-3, the J gene TRBJ2-7, with a possible D match to TRBD1 (6 bases). The CDR3 is 15 amino acids. The V end lost 3 bases, the J end lost 1 base, and 13 bases lay between the germline ends. Germline V CDR1 and CDR2: LGHNA, YSLEER. DNA for the CDR3: TGCGCCAGCAGCCAGAACCCTACAGGGTCCTACGAGCAGTACTTC. Protein sequence: CASSQNPTGSYEQYF.

This clonotype has just a few counts. The chain carries TRBV3-1 and TRBJ1-3, with D hard to call. Germline CDR1 is LGHDT and CDR2 is YNNKEL (reference sequence). Trimming removed 0 bases from V and 4 bases from J, with 10 bases in between. The CDR3 sequence is 15 residues long. This chain's CDR3 is CASSQDSGTGNTIYF. DNA of the CDR3: TGTGCCAGCAGCCAAGATTCAGGTACCGGAAACACCATATATTTT.

The table lists this clonotype with a few counts. The V and J genes are TRBV24-1 and TRBJ2-3; the match to TRBD1 covers 10 bases. V lost 4 bases to trimming and J lost 3 bases; unmatched junction nucleotides: 3. Germline V CDR1 and CDR2: KGHDR, SFDVKD. The CDR3 sequence is 15 residues long. The CDR3 DNA is TGTGCCACCAGTGACCGGACAGGGGGGACAGATACGCAGTATTTT. Protein sequence: CATSDRTGGTDTQYF.

In this sample, this clonotype turned up a few times. CDR3 residues: CASIVASGAQETQYF. The CDR3 bases are TGTGCCAGCATCGTGGCTAGCGGGGCGCAAGAGACCCAGTACTTC. V is TRBV6-4 and J is TRBJ2-5; 9 bases line up with TRBD2. Germline V gene data show CDR1 as MRHNA and CDR2 as SNTAGT. V dropped 7 bases and J dropped 2; count of bases not matched to a gene: 8. The CDR3 extends over 15 amino acids.

This clonotype came up many times. The chain is built from TRBV6-5 and TRBJ2-5; tentative D call: TRBD2 (7 bases). The CDR3 length is 15 residues. The V end was cut by 0 bases, the J end by 10 bases, with 18 bases between. The germline V gene has CDR1 MNHEY and CDR2 SVGAGI. The CDR3 sequence is CASSYSIGGREGQYF. In nucleotides, the CDR3 is TGTGCCAGCAGTTACTCAATCGGGGGCAGGGAGGGCCAGTACTTC.

The rearrangement uses TRBV21-1 and TRBJ2-7; the DNA was not compared with TRBD2, the D call given in the table. TRBV21-1 counts as a pseudogene. This CDR3 comprises 14 residues. The CDR3: CASSKGLRPKGQYV. CDR3 nucleotides: TGTGCCAGCAGCAAGGGACTACGCCCGAAGGGGCAGTACGTC.

The chain employs TRBV5-1 and TRBJ2-2, with D maybe TRBD1 (6 bases). This CDR3 is built from 15 residues. The germline CDR1 and CDR2 sequences are SGHRS and YFSETQ. V was shortened by 0 bases and J by 4 bases, with 10 bases between the two germline ends. The CDR3 protein is CASSLGSRGTGELFF. DNA of the CDR3: TGCGCCAGCAGCTTGGGATCCAGGGGCACCGGGGAGCTGTTTTTT.

In its sample, this clonotype was seen a few times. The genes are TRBV7-8 and TRBJ2-3; 7 bases are shared with TRBD2. The CDR3 is 15 residues long. The V segment lost 6 bases and the J segment 5 bases; nucleotides outside the gene matches: 11. Germline-derived CDR1 and CDR2 are SGHVS and FQNEAQ. CDR3 DNA sequence: TGTGCCAGCAGTTTACTCCGGGGGGTAGGAGATACGCAGTATTTT. This sequence encodes CASSLLRGVGDTQYF. The full variable domain, in which reference TRBV7-8 and TRBJ2-3 provide the parts outside the CDR3, is GAGVSQSPRYKVAKRGQDVALRCDPISGHVSLFWYQQALGQGPEFLTYFQNEAQLDKSGLPSDRFFAERPEGSVSTLKIQRTQQEDSAVYLCASSLLRGVGDTQYFGPGTRLTVL.

This clonotype was counted between two and nine times. This chain joins TRBV18 and TRBJ2-7; tentative D call: TRBD1 (5 bases). Germline CDR1 and CDR2: KGHSH and LQKENI. Trimming pared 6 bases from V and 2 bases from J, leaving 8 bases between. This CDR3 contains 12 residues. The CDR3 DNA sequence: TGTGCCAGCTCGCCGACAGCCTACGAGCAGTACTTC. It encodes CASSPTAYEQYF.

The gene calls are TRBV5-1 and TRBJ1-4; possibly TRBD1 for D (5 bases). V lost 5 bases to trimming and J lost 8 bases, with 13 bases between them. Germline-derived CDR1 and CDR2 are SGHRS and YFSETQ. The CDR3 has 13 residues. This CDR3 reads CASSSGSREKLFF. DNA for the CDR3: TGCGCCAGCAGTTCAGGGTCTCGGGAAAAACTGTTTTTT.

The chain joins TRBV6-2 or TRBV6-3 to TRBJ1-1; D is undetermined. The germline V gene encodes CDR1 MNHEY and CDR2 SVGEGT. CDR3 length equals 13 residues. V lost 4 bases, J lost 4 bases, and 10 bases lay in between. CDR3 sequence (DNA): TGTGCCAGCAGTTTTCAGGATGGCACTGAAGCTTTCTTT. This translates into CASSFQDGTEAFF.

The CDR3 DNA reads as TGTGCCAGCAGCTTCTGGGGGAACCAAGAGACCCAGTACTTC. Translation: CASSFWGNQETQYF. The gene calls are TRBV7-2 and TRBJ2-5; D possibly uses TRBD1 or TRBD2 (5 bases each). Trimming stripped 3 bases from V and 0 bases from J, with 8 bases between. Germline loops: CDR1 SGHTA, CDR2 FQGNSA. This CDR3 is built from 14 residues.

This clonotype was counted only a few times. The rearrangement joins TRBV6-2 or TRBV6-3 to TRBJ1-5; no clear D. The ends were cut back, 7 bases at V and 7 bases at J, with 17 bases in the middle. The CDR3 length is 14 residues. Germline V gene lookup returns CDR1 MNHEY and CDR2 SVGEGT. The CDR3 reads CASTTVPFSQPQHF. In DNA form, the CDR3 reads TGTGCCAGCACCACGGTCCCGTTTTCGCAGCCCCAGCATTTT.

This clonotype was counted a few times. V usage is TRBV5-1 and J usage is TRBJ1-5; TRBD1 might be the D (5 bases). The CDR3 is 15 residues long. Per germline, CDR1 SGHRS and CDR2 YFSETQ. The V end was cut by 3 bases, the J end by 1 base, with 11 bases between. Here the CDR3 DNA reads TGCGCCAGCAGCTGGGGCGGGGGGAGCAATCAGCCCCAGCATTTT. It yields the protein CASSWGGGSNQPQHF.

This clonotype was observed at least ten times. This sequence joins TRBV7-2 and TRBJ1-2; 9 nucleotides agree with TRBD1. The CDR3 spans 18 residues. CDR1 and CDR2 (germline): SGHTA, FQGNSA. V dropped 4 bases and J dropped 6; count of bases not matched to a gene: 18. CDR3 nucleotide sequence: TGTGCCAGCAGCTCCCGCGGGGGGCCGGGACAGGGACTCCATGGCTACACCTTC. Its protein is CASSSRGGPGQGLHGYTF.

The J gene is TRBJ2-7, the V gene TRBV4-1; no firm D call. Deletions cut 5 bases from V and 4 bases from J, with 0 bases between. This CDR3 contains 9 residues. The germline CDR1 and CDR2 sequences are MGHRA and YSYEKL. CDR3 coding DNA: TGCGCCAGCAGCTACGAGCAGTACTTC. Its protein is CASSYEQYF.

The chain couples TRBV28 to TRBJ2-5; a weak D match, TRBD2 (6 bases). The CDR3 spans 15 residues. Trimming took 3 bases from V and 1 from J, leaving 12 bases between them. Germline CDR1 and CDR2: MDHEN and SYDVKM. CDR3 loop: CASSLGTSRQETQYF. In DNA form, the CDR3 reads TGTGCCAGCAGTTTGGGGACTTCACGCCAAGAGACCCAGTACTTC.